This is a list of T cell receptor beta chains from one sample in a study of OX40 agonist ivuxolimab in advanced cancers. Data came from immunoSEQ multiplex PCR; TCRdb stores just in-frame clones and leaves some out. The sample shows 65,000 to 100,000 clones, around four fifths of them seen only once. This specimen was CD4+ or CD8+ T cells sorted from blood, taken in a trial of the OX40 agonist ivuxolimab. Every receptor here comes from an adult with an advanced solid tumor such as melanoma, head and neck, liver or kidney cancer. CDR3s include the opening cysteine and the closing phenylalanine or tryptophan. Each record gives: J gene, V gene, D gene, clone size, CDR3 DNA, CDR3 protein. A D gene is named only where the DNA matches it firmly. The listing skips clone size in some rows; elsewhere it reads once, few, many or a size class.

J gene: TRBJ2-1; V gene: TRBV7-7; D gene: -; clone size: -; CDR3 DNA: TGTGCCAGCAGCTTAACCTCGGCCGTCAGCTCCTACAATGAGCAGTTCTTC; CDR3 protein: CASSLTSAVSSYNEQFF
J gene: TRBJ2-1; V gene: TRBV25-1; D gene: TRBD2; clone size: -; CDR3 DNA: TGTGCCAGCAGTCAATCCCACTTACTAGCGTACAGCAATGAGCAGTTCTTC; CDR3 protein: CASSQSHLLAYSNEQFF
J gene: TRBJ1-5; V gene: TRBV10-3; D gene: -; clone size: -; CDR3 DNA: TGTGCCATTAAGGGTGACAATCAGCCCCAGCATTTT; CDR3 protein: CAIKGDNQPQHF
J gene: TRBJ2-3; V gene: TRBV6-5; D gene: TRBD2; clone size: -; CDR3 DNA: TGTGCCACAACCGCCAGGCTAGCGGGAGTAGATACGCAGTATTTT; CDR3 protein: CATTARLAGVDTQYF
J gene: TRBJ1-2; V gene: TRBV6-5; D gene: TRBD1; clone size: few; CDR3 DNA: TGTGCCAGCAGTTCAGGGGGCGCTTATGGCTACACCTTC; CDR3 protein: CASSSGGAYGYTF
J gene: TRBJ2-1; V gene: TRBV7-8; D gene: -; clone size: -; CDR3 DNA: TGTGCCAGCAGCTTCCAGGGACTTGATGAGCAGTTCTTC; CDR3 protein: CASSFQGLDEQFF
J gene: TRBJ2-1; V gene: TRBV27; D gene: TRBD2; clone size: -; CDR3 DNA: TGTGCCAGCAGTGCCCTCGTCTCTCCCGGGAGGATCAATGAGCAGTTCTTC; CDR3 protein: CASSALVSPGRINEQFF
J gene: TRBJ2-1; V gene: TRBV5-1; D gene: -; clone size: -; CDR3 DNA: TGCGCCAGCAGCTTGTACTTGAGCTCCTACAATGAGCAGTTCTTC; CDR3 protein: CASSLYLSSYNEQFF
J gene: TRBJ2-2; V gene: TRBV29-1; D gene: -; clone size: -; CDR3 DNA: TGCAGCGTTGCCCCCGACAGGTCCCGGGAGCTGTTTTTT; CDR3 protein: CSVAPDRSRELFF
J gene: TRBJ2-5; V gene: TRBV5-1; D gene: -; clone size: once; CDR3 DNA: TGCGCCAGCAGCCCGGAGGGCAGGGGAGAGACCCAGTACTTC; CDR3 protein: CASSPEGRGETQYF
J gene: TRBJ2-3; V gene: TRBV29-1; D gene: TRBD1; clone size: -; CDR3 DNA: TGCAGCGTCGAGGGACAGCGAGGAACAGATACGCAGTATTTT; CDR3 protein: CSVEGQRGTDTQYF
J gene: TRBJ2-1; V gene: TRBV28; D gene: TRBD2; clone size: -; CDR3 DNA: TGTGCCAGCAGTTCCATACTAGCGGGAAACTACAATGAGCAGTTCTTC; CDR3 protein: CASSSILAGNYNEQFF
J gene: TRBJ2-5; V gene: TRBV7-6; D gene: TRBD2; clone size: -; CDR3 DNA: TGTGCCAGCAGCTTGAACGGACTAGAAAAGTACTTC; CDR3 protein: CASSLNGLEKYF
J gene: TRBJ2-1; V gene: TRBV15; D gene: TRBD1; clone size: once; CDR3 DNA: TGTGCCACCAGCAGATACCGGGACAGCGGCTACAATGAGCAGTTCTTC; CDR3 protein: CATSRYRDSGYNEQFF
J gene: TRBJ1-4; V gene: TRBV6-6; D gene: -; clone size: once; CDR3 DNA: TGTGCCAGCAGTTTGGGTCAGTCGAATGAAAAACTGTTTTTT; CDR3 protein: CASSLGQSNEKLFF
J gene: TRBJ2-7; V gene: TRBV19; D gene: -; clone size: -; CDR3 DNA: TGTGCCAGTATGGCCAGCGGTGGTTCCTACGAGCAGTACTTC; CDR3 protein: CASMASGGSYEQYF
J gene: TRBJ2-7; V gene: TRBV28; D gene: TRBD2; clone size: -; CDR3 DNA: TGTGCCAGCAGTTTGGGGCTAGCGGGAGTAATCCTCGAGCAGTACTTC; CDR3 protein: CASSLGLAGVILEQYF
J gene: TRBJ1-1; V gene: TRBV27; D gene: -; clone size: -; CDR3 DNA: TGTGCCAGCAGTTCTGTGGAGGACACTGAAGCTTTCTTT; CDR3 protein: CASSSVEDTEAFF
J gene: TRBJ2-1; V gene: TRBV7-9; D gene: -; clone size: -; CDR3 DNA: TGTGCCAGCAGCGACCCTCCCACGGATCTCAATGAGCAGTTCTTC; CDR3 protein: CASSDPPTDLNEQFF
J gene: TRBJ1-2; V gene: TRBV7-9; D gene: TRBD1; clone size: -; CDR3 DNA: TGTGCCAGCAGCTTCTCGGACAGGGGGCATGATAACTATGGCTACACCTTC; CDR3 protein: CASSFSDRGHDNYGYTF
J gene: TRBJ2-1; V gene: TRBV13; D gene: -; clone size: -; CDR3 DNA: TGTGCCAGCAGCTCCGATTTGTCGTGGGCACGTGGTGAGCAGTTCTTC; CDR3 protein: CASSSDLSWARGEQFF
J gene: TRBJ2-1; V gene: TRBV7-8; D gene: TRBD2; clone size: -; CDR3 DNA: TGTGCCAGCAGCTACCCGCTAGCGGGGGGACTAGATCCAAGCTCCTACAATGAGCAGTTCTTC; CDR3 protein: CASSYPLAGGLDPSSYNEQFF
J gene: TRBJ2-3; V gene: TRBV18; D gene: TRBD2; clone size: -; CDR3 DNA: TGTGCCAGCTCACGAGGACTAGCGGGGGCCGGCAGGACAGATACGCAGTATTTT; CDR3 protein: CASSRGLAGAGRTDTQYF
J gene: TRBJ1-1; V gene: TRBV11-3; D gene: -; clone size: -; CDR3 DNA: TGTGCCAGCCGGGAGGTCCTTGACACTGAAGCTTTCTTT; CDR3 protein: CASREVLDTEAFF
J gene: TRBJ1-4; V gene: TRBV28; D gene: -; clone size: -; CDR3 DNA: TGTGCCAGCAGTATAACGACATCCCTGGCGGAAAAACTGTTTTTT; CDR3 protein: CASSITTSLAEKLFF
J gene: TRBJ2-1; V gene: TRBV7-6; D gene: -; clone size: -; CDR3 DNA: TGTGCCAGCAGCCCGGAGGTCAGATACAATGAGCAGTTCTTC; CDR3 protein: CASSPEVRYNEQFF
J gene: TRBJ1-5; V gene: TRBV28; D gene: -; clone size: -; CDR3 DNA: TGTGCCAGCAGTTTAGGAGACGGAGCTCTTAATCAGCCCCAGCATTTT; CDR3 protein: CASSLGDGALNQPQHF
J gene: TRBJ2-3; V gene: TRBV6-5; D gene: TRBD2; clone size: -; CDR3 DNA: TGTGCCAGCAGTTACTCGGGGGGGACAGATACGCAGTATTTT; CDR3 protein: CASSYSGGTDTQYF
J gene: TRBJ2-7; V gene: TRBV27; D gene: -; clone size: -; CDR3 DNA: TGTGCCAGCAGTTTATCGGTGACTACAGGCGAGCAGTACTTC; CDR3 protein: CASSLSVTTGEQYF
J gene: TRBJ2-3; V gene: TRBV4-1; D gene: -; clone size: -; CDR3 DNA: TGCGCCAGCAGCCGACGGCCTAACGAAGGCTCAGATACGCAGTATTTT; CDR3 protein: CASSRRPNEGSDTQYF
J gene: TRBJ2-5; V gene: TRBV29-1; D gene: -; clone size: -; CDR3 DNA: TGCAGCGTTGAATTGGGGGTAGAGACCCAGTACTTC; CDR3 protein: CSVELGVETQYF
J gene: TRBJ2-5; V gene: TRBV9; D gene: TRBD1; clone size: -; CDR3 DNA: TGTGCCAGCAGCGTAGATGGACAGGGGAGGGAGACCCAGTACTTC; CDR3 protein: CASSVDGQGRETQYF
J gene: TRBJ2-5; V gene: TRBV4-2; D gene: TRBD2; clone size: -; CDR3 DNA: TGTGCCAGCAGCCAAGGGGGGACTAGCGGGAGGGGAGAGACCCAGTACTTC; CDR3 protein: CASSQGGTSGRGETQYF
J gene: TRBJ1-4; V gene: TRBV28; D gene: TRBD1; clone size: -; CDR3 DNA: TGTGCCAGCAGTTTAAGGGACAGCTATGAAAAACTGTTTTTT; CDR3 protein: CASSLRDSYEKLFF
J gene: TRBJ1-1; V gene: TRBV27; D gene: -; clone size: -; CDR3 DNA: TGTGCCAGCATCTCCCGACAGCTTTCAAGGAACACTGAAGCTTTCTTT; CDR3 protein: CASISRQLSRNTEAFF
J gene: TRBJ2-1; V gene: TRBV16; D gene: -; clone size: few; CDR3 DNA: TGTGCCAGCAGCCAATCCAGCGGCTTCTACAATGAGCAGTTCTTC; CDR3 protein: CASSQSSGFYNEQFF
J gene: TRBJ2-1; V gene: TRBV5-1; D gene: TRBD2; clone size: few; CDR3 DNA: TGCGCCAGCAGCTCGCAGGTTAGCGGGAGAATCGACAATGAGCAGTTCTTC; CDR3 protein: CASSSQVSGRIDNEQFF
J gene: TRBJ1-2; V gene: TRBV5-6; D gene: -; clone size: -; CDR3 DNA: TGTGCCAGCAGCTTACAGGGAAGCCTATATAACTATGGCTACACCTTC; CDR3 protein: CASSLQGSLYNYGYTF
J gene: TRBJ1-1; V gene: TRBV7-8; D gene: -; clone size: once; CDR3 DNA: TGTGCCAGCAGCTTAGAATCCACGGGAGAAGCTTTCTTT; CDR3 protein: CASSLESTGEAFF
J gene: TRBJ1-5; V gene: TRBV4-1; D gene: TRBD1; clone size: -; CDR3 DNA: TGCGCCAGCAGCCAATCAGGGGGAAGGTGGCAGCCCCAGCATTTT; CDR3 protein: CASSQSGGRWQPQHF
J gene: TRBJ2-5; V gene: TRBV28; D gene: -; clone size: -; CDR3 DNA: TGTGCCAGCTCGGTAGAGACCCAGTACTTC; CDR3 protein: CASSVETQYF
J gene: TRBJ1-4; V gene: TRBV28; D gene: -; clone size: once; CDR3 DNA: TGTGCCAGCAGTTTTCTCAGGGCAACTAATGAAAAACTGTTTTTT; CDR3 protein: CASSFLRATNEKLFF
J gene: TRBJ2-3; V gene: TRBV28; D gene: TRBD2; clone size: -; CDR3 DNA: TGTGCCAGCAGTCCATCGGGGGGAGGCACAGATACGCAGTATTTT; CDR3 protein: CASSPSGGGTDTQYF
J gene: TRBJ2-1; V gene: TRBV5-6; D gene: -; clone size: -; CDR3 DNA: TGTGCCAGCAGCTTGGACAGGGTAGCCTACAATGAGCAGTTCTTC; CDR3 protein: CASSLDRVAYNEQFF
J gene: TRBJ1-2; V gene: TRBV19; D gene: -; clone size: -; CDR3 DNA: TGTGCCAGTACAGATGCTAACTATGGCTACACCTTC; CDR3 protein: CASTDANYGYTF
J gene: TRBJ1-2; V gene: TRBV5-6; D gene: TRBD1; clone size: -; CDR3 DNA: TGTGCCAGCAGCTTGGCCCGGACAGGGGAATGCTACACCTTC; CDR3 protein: CASSLARTGECYTF
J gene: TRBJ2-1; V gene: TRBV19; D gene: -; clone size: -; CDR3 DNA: TGTGCCAGTAAGGCCAGGGAAACTGAGCAGTTCTTC; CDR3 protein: CASKARETEQFF
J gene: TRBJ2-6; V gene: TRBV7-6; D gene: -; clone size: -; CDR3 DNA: TGTGCCAGCAGCTCCCGATCTGGGGCCAACGTCCTGACTTTC; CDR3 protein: CASSSRSGANVLTF